The 20 T cell receptor beta chains below come from one sample, sequenced in a study of blood T cells in healthy people across ages. Through a sample-barcoded 5' primer and a J-beta primer mix, a second PCR was run for roughly 6 to 12 cycles. TCRdb independently ran MiXCR on the 5' RACE reads; one entry per CDR3 protein. Of roughly 1.7 million distinct CDR3 sequences in the sample, about 31% are singletons; the top ten hold approximately 10%. The sample taken for sequencing was blood. These receptors came from a woman aged 30 to 39 in good health.

The rearrangement uses TRBV2 and TRBJ2-1; 11 bases match TRBD2. CDR3 length: 15 amino acids. Germline V lookup: CDR1 SNHLY, CDR2 FYNNEI. The trim removed 3 bases at V and 8 bases at J, leaving 6 bases unmatched. The CDR3 nucleotides are TGTGCCAGCAGTGAGCAGACTAGCGGGGTGGATGAGCAGTTCTTC. Translation gives CASSEQTSGVDEQFF.

This clonotype was picked up a small number of times. The chain is built from TRBV20-1 and TRBJ2-5; 9 bases are a match to TRBD2. With V trimmed by 6 bases and J by 2 bases, 22 bases remained unmatched. There are 19 residues in the CDR3. From germline, CDR1 is DFQATT and CDR2 SNEGSKA (reference sequence). The CDR3 sequence: CSASVEGAGGYSFQETQYF. CDR3 DNA: TGCAGTGCCTCGGTGGAAGGTGCGGGGGGGTACTCCTTTCAAGAGACCCAGTACTTC.

CDR3 region: CASSQVVVATDTQYF. The CDR3 region has the DNA TGCGCCAGCAGCCAAGTAGTGGTGGCCACAGATACGCAGTATTTT. J is TRBJ2-3 and V is TRBV4-1; unclear D gene. Germline V gives CDR1 MGHRA, CDR2 YSYEKL. The CDR3 totals 15 residues. V was trimmed by 1 base and J by 2 bases, leaving 10 bases between them.

V usage is TRBV7-2 and J usage is TRBJ2-1; D gene unclear. This CDR3 has 14 amino acids. V dropped 11 bases and J dropped 0 bases, with 14 bases sitting between them. The germline V gene encodes CDR1 SGHTA and CDR2 FQGNSA. In DNA form, the CDR3 reads TGTGCCTCCGCTGGGCTAAGCTCCTACAATGAGCAGTTCTTC. This gives the protein CASAGLSSYNEQFF.

The chain uses TRBV4-2 and TRBJ2-1, with D possibly matching TRBD2 (6 bases). The germline gives CDR1 LGHNA, CDR2 YNFKEQ. This CDR3 is built from 15 residues. V was trimmed by 0 bases and J by 9 bases, leaving 15 bases between them. The CDR3 loop reads CASSQDRGVYAEQFF. The DNA for the CDR3 is TGTGCCAGCAGCCAAGATCGCGGGGTATACGCTGAGCAGTTCTTC.

This clonotype was recorded a few times. V gene TRBV12-3 or TRBV12-4 combines with J gene TRBJ1-2; D is unresolved. CDR3 length: 12 amino acids. Trimming stripped 2 bases from V and 8 bases from J, with 9 bases between. The CDR3 loop reads CASSLNAGGYTF. The CDR3 region has the DNA TGTGCCAGCAGTTTAAATGCGGGAGGCTACACCTTC.

V gene TRBV5-1 combines with J gene TRBJ2-5, with 12 nucleotides matching TRBD2. V shed 7 bases and J 2 bases; nucleotides not matched to a gene: 12. The CDR3 length is 17 residues. Germline V gives CDR1 SGHRS, CDR2 YFSETQ. The CDR3 coding sequence is TGCGCCAGCTCCATCGGGGTAACTAGCGGGGGGCAAGAGACCCAGTACTTC. The encoded protein is CASSIGVTSGGQETQYF.

A word on this clonotype: One end of the junction is discordant with germline, which a read error may explain. V gene TRBV5-1 combines with J gene TRBJ2-2, with 8 positions matching TRBD1. CDR1 and CDR2 from the germline V gene are SGHRS and YFSETQ. CDR3 size: 16 residues. DNA of the CDR3: TGCGCCAGCAGCCTTGGACAGGGAGGCAACACTGGGGAGCTGTTTTTT. It yields the protein CASSLGQGGNTGELFF.

The chain couples TRBV20-1 to TRBJ1-2, with D possibly being TRBD1 (6 bases). Germline V gene data show CDR1 as DFQATT and CDR2 as SNEGSKA (reference sequence). This CDR3 is built from 14 residues. Trimming pared 6 bases from V and 4 bases from J, leaving 18 bases between. The CDR3 region is CSARGDSQRYGYTF. DNA of the CDR3: TGCAGTGCCAGGGGAGACAGCCAACGCTATGGCTACACCTTC.

The sample holds a few counts of this clonotype. The V gene is TRBV6-1, the J gene TRBJ2-3; no firm D call. Germline V gene lookup returns CDR1 MNHNS and CDR2 SASEGT. This CDR3 is 15 amino acids long. V lost 7 bases and J lost 6, with 20 bases in between. Here the CDR3 DNA reads TGTGCCAGCACCCTGGCGGCAGCTAAAGACGATACGCAGTATTTT. Its protein product is CASTLAAAKDDTQYF.

This clonotype has only a few counts. The chain has TRBV9 and TRBJ1-2, with 8 bases lining up with TRBD1. The trim removed 4 bases at V and 2 bases at J, leaving 7 bases unmatched. The CDR3 loop spans 15 amino acids. The germline V gene encodes CDR1 SGDLS and CDR2 YYNGEE. The CDR3 nucleotides are TGTGCCAGCAGCCCCCCGACAGGGGACAACTATGGCTACACCTTC. Its translation: CASSPPTGDNYGYTF.

The chain uses TRBV20-1 and TRBJ2-5, with D maybe TRBD2 (6 bases). Per germline, CDR1 DFQATT and CDR2 SNEGSKA (reference sequence). This CDR3 comprises 15 residues. Trimming took off 2 bases at V and 5 bases at J, with 18 bases between the two ends. The CDR3 nucleotides are TGCAGTGCTAGACACCCCGGGACTCAAGCGGAGACCCAGTACTTC. Translation: CSARHPGTQAETQYF.

To note about this clonotype: An end of the junction differs from the germline gene, which may be a read error. This chain connects TRBV12-3 or TRBV12-4 to TRBJ2-5, with unresolved D. This CDR3 has 14 amino acids. The CDR3 is CACSSPSGQETQYF. For the CDR3, the DNA is TGTGCCTGCAGTAGCCCCTCTGGACAAGAGACCCAGTACTTC.

This rearrangement joins TRBV20-1 to TRBJ1-6; D is perhaps TRBD1 (6 bases). Trimming stripped 6 bases from V and 1 base from J, with 16 bases between. The CDR3 loop spans 16 amino acids. CDR1 is DFQATT and CDR2 is SNEGSKA in the germline V gene (reference sequence). CDR3 region: CSALPEGVSYNSPLHF. The CDR3 bases are TGCAGTGCCCTTCCCGAGGGGGTGTCCTATAATTCACCCCTCCACTTT.

This clonotype was counted ten times or more. This rearrangement joins TRBV7-9 to TRBJ2-3; 7 bases fit TRBD1. Unmatched junction bases numbered 6, after V lost 5 bases and J lost 1 base. This CDR3 comprises 15 residues. Germline V CDR1 and CDR2: SEHNR, FQNEAQ (reference sequence). The CDR3 protein is CASSPRQGGTDTQYF. Here the CDR3 DNA reads TGTGCCAGCAGCCCAAGACAGGGAGGCACAGATACGCAGTATTTT.

J is TRBJ2-5 and V is TRBV7-2; D not resolved. V was cut by 6 bases and J by 5 bases, with 13 bases left in between. The germline gives CDR1 SGHTA, CDR2 FQGNSA. CDR3 length: 13 residues. The CDR3 is CASRSSGPETQYF. CDR3 DNA sequence: TGTGCCAGCAGATCTAGTGGTCCGGAGACCCAGTACTTC. The whole variable domain, filled in from reference TRBV7-2 and TRBJ2-5, reads GAGVSQSPSNKVTEKGKDVELRCDPISGHTALYWYRQSLGQGLEFLIYFQGNSAPDKSGLPSDRFSAERTGGSVSTLTIQRTQQEDSAVYLCASRSSGPETQYFGPGTRLLVL.

This clonotype was seen a handful of times. The gene calls are TRBV4-1 and TRBJ2-7; the D gene is possibly TRBD2 (5 bases). Looked up from germline, CDR1 is MGHRA and CDR2 is YSYEKL. The CDR3 loop spans 15 amino acids. Trimming took off 1 base at V and 3 bases at J, with 13 bases between the two ends. CDR3 sequence (DNA): TGCGCCAGCAGCCAAGGGTCGGGATTTATCTACGAGCAGTACTTC. Translating it yields CASSQGSGFIYEQYF.

Only a few counts were recorded for this clonotype. A much larger clone lies one base from this, so it may be a read error. The chain recombines TRBV20-1 with TRBJ1-5; no clear D. The V gene's germline CDR1 is DFQATT and CDR2 SNEGSKA (reference sequence). The CDR3 runs to 14 residues. The CDR3 region is CSAGLDRRNQPRHF. The DNA of the CDR3 is TGCAGTGCCGGACTTGACCGGAGGAATCAGCCCCGGCATTTT.

This chain links TRBV4-1 with TRBJ2-1, with 7 bases aligning to TRBD2. Germline CDR1 and CDR2: MGHRA and YSYEKL. The trim removed 3 bases at V and 9 bases at J, leaving 20 bases unmatched. This CDR3 spans 18 amino acids. The CDR3: CASSQESSLAATYSEQFF. DNA for the CDR3: TGCGCCAGCAGCCAGGAAAGTTCCCTAGCGGCCACATATAGTGAGCAGTTCTTC.

This clonotype appeared a few times. The CDR3 reads CASSYGDGELFF. In nucleotides, the CDR3 is TGTGCCAGCAGTTACGGGGACGGGGAGCTGTTTTTT. The rearrangement links TRBV6-5 to TRBJ2-2, with unresolved D. CDR3 length equals 12 residues. CDR1 is MNHEY, CDR2 SVGAGI, per germline. Trimming pared 2 bases from V and 7 bases from J, leaving 5 bases between.